Below, 25 T cell receptor beta chains from the same sample are listed, as sequenced in a study of cytomegalovirus exposure and HLA in healthy donors. PCR was performed using 60 Vbeta and 13 Jbeta primers. Repertoires were generated with immunoSEQ multiplex PCR, while TCRdb's copy carries only in-frame clones and drops some. The sample contains 150,000 to 200,000 clones, around 80% of which appear only once. Sequences were obtained from PBMCs. All receptors derive from a woman aged 25 to 45 in good health and CMV-seropositive.

J is TRBJ2-1 and V is TRBV7-2, with 7 bases aligning to TRBD1. Unmatched junction bases numbered 6, after V lost 5 bases and J lost 5 bases. This CDR3 has 14 residues. CDR1 SGHTA and CDR2 FQGNSA come from the germline V gene. In DNA form, the CDR3 reads TGTGCCAGCAGCCCCCAGACAGGGAACAATGAGCAGTTCTTC. Its protein is CASSPQTGNNEQFF. The whole variable domain, remainder taken from reference TRBV7-2 and TRBJ2-1, is GAGVSQSPSNKVTEKGKDVELRCDPISGHTALYWYRQSLGQGLEFLIYFQGNSAPDKSGLPSDRFSAERTGGSVSTLTIQRTQQEDSAVYLCASSPQTGNNEQFFGPGTRLTVL.

The chain employs TRBV6-6 and TRBJ1-5; 9 bases fit TRBD1. Per the germline V gene, CDR1 is MNHNY and CDR2 is SVGAGI (reference sequence). The CDR3 is 16 residues long. V lost 5 bases, J lost 1 base, and 6 bases stayed unmatched. The CDR3 protein is CASSPGQGLSNQPQHF. CDR3 nucleotides: TGTGCCAGCAGTCCCGGACAGGGGCTAAGCAATCAGCCCCAGCATTTT.

The CDR3 loop is CASSETGTGWYEQYF. The DNA for the CDR3 is TGTGCCAGCAGTGAGACCGGGACAGGGTGGTACGAGCAGTACTTC. The rearrangement uses TRBV25-1 and TRBJ2-7; 9 bases match TRBD1. Trimming at V came to 3 bases and at J to 4 bases, leaving 7 bases not matched to a gene. The CDR3 is 15 residues long. Germline CDR1 reads MGHDK; CDR2 reads SYGVNS.

V and J are TRBV19 and TRBJ2-1; D might be TRBD2 (6 bases). The CDR3 is 17 residues long. Per the germline V gene, CDR1 is LNHDA and CDR2 is SQIVND (reference sequence). Trimming removed 5 bases from V and 5 bases from J, with 22 bases in between. The DNA for the CDR3 is TGTGCCAGTAGTTCGATCCTAGGACTATCAGAGAACAATGAGCAGTTCTTC. This sequence encodes CASSSILGLSENNEQFF.

The V call is TRBV5-6, the J call TRBJ2-7; TRBD1 matches 11 bases. CDR3 size: 16 residues. Germline assignment: CDR1 SGHDT and CDR2 YYEEEE. J was trimmed by 9 bases and V by 4 bases; bases with no gene match: 15. CDR3 bases: TGTGCCAGCAGCGTAAACCCGGGACAGGGGGGAGCTGCGCAGTACTTC. Protein: CASSVNPGQGGAAQYF.

The J gene is TRBJ1-2, the V gene TRBV9; 11 bases map to TRBD1. Germline trimming cut 3 bases from V and 3 bases from J; bases unmatched to any gene: 1. Germline V gene data show CDR1 as SGDLS and CDR2 as YYNGEE. This CDR3 contains 14 residues. The CDR3 sequence: CASSGGQGDYGYTF. Written as DNA, the CDR3 is TGTGCCAGCAGCGGGGGACAGGGGGACTATGGCTACACCTTC.

CDR3 nucleotide sequence: TGTGCCAGCAGTGAGGGAGGACGGAGGACTGATCAGCCCCAGCATTTT. This gives the protein CASSEGGRRTDQPQHF. V usage is TRBV2 and J usage is TRBJ1-5; D gene unclear. Germline V gives CDR1 SNHLY, CDR2 FYNNEI. The V end was cut by 3 bases, the J end by 5 bases, with 17 bases between. The CDR3 runs to 16 residues.

This chain uses TRBV12-5 with TRBJ2-7; 9 nucleotides line up with TRBD1. The CDR3 sequence is 17 residues long. Germline lookup yields CDR1 LGHNT and CDR2 FRNRAP. Trimming cost V 0 bases and J 2 bases; bases outside gene matches: 8. The CDR3 DNA follows: TGTGCTAGTGGTTTGGTACTAGGGACAGGGAAAACCTACGAGCAGTACTTC. This sequence encodes CASGLVLGTGKTYEQYF.

The chain joins TRBV6-5 to TRBJ2-7, with no clear D. CDR1 is MNHEY, CDR2 SVGAGI, per germline. Trimming took off 7 bases at V and 7 bases at J, with 17 bases between the two ends. The CDR3 covers 13 residues. CDR3 DNA sequence: TGTGCCAGCATCCCCTACGTTAGTCTTGAGCAGTACTTC. Translated, it gives CASIPYVSLEQYF.

The chain has TRBV5-1 and TRBJ1-3; the D gene is possibly TRBD1 (6 bases). The V and J ends lost 0 bases and 10 bases respectively, with 11 bases between them. This CDR3 contains 13 residues. Germline CDR1 SGHRS, CDR2 YFSETQ. The CDR3 coding sequence is TGCGCCAGCAGCTTGGCAGGGGATCAAACCATATATTTT. It specifies CASSLAGDQTIYF.

This chain joins TRBV9 and TRBJ2-7, with 12 bases fitting TRBD2. Germline V lookup: CDR1 SGDLS, CDR2 YYNGEE. With 2 bases clipped from V and 7 bases from J, the junction kept 4 bases outside the gene matches. This CDR3 is 14 amino acids long. The CDR3 region is CASSVTSGRTEQYF. The DNA of the CDR3 is TGTGCCAGCAGCGTGACTAGCGGGAGAACGGAGCAGTACTTC.

The chain is built from TRBV5-4 and TRBJ2-3; 9 bases agree with TRBD1. The germline gives CDR1 SGHNT, CDR2 YYREEE (reference sequence). The V and J ends lost 4 bases and 3 bases, in that order; junction bases with no gene match: 9. The CDR3 covers 16 residues. The CDR3 region has the DNA TGTGCCAGCAGCACAGCTCCGGGACAGGGTACAGATACGCAGTATTTT. The encoded protein is CASSTAPGQGTDTQYF.

The chain is built from TRBV6-5 and TRBJ1-2, with 9 bases fitting TRBD1. V dropped 5 bases and J dropped 5; count of bases not matched to a gene: 6. The germline V gene encodes CDR1 MNHEY and CDR2 SVGAGI. The CDR3 length is 14 residues. CDR3 DNA: TGTGCCAGCAGTCCCCGGGACAGGGATTATGGCTACACCTTC. It codes for CASSPRDRDYGYTF.

The gene calls are TRBV6-6 and TRBJ1-2; 7 bases are shared with TRBD1. This CDR3 spans 13 amino acids. The germline V gene encodes CDR1 MNHNY and CDR2 SVGAGI (reference sequence). V trimming: 5 bases; J trimming: 8 bases; junction bases outside the gene matches: 8. The CDR3 protein is CASSARDRAGYTF. For the CDR3, the DNA is TGTGCCAGCAGTGCCCGTGACAGGGCGGGCTACACCTTC.

V is TRBV5-1 and J is TRBJ1-2; 11 nucleotides match TRBD1. Germline V gene sequence: CDR1 SGHRS, CDR2 YFSETQ. V was clipped by 0 bases and J by 8 bases; unmatched bases: 6. The CDR3 runs 15 residues. This CDR3 is CASSLDWTGGTGYTF. DNA of the CDR3: TGCGCCAGCAGCTTGGACTGGACAGGGGGCACGGGCTACACCTTC.

The chain links TRBV14 to TRBJ1-1, with D possibly being TRBD1 (5 bases). Germline V CDR1 and CDR2: SGHDN, FVKESK. Trimming shortened V by 2 bases and J by 11 bases, and 12 bases separated the two germline ends. The CDR3 has 12 amino acids. The CDR3: CASSQSGTVAFF. The CDR3 DNA is TGTGCCAGCAGCCAAAGCGGGACTGTGGCTTTCTTT.

This chain uses TRBV10-3 with TRBJ2-1; 10 bases align to TRBD2. Germline values: CDR1 ENHRY, CDR2 SYGVKD. The V segment lost 0 bases and the J segment 7 bases; nucleotides outside the gene matches: 15. The CDR3 has 19 residues. The CDR3 region is CAISESLLSSGRWINEQFF. DNA for the CDR3: TGTGCCATCAGTGAGTCCTTACTCTCTAGCGGGAGATGGATAAATGAGCAGTTCTTC.

The rearrangement links TRBV7-9 to TRBJ2-7; possible D gene TRBD1, 5 bases. Germline loops: CDR1 SEHNR, CDR2 FQNEAQ (reference sequence). This CDR3 has 14 residues. The germline V and J ends were trimmed by 5 bases and 0 bases, with 11 bases remaining between them. In DNA, the CDR3 is TGTGCCAGCAGCGTCGACAGCCTCTCCTACGAGCAGTACTTC. Translated, it gives CASSVDSLSYEQYF.

The chain couples TRBV29-1 to TRBJ2-5; 10 nucleotides line up with TRBD2. This CDR3 comprises 14 residues. The junction had 10 bases not matched to a gene; V was cut back by 7 bases and J by 5 bases. Per germline, CDR1 SQVTM and CDR2 ANQGSEA. DNA for the CDR3: TGCAGCGGGGGCCCTAGCGGGAGCTGGGAGACCCAGTACTTC. Its translation: CSGGPSGSWETQYF.

The rearrangement links TRBV18 to TRBJ1-2; D gene unclear. The V end lost 1 base, the J end lost 4 bases, and 10 bases lay between the germline ends. Germline V gene lookup returns CDR1 KGHSH and CDR2 LQKENI. The CDR3 loop spans 14 amino acids. CDR3 sequence reads: CASSPLRDSYGYTF. The CDR3 DNA is TGTGCCAGCTCACCACTGCGGGATAGCTATGGCTACACCTTC.

CDR3 residues: CASSGDLNTEAFF. For the CDR3, the DNA is TGTGCCAGCAGCGGAGACCTGAACACTGAAGCTTTCTTT. This chain connects TRBV2 to TRBJ1-1; D is uncertain. The V gene's germline CDR1 is SNHLY and CDR2 FYNNEI. The V end lost 6 bases, the J end lost 0 bases, and 8 bases lay between the germline ends. The CDR3 consists of 13 residues.

The J gene is TRBJ2-5, the V gene TRBV7-2; D gene unclear. Germline CDR1 reads SGHTA; CDR2 reads FQGNSA. V was cut by 1 base and J by 2 bases, with 8 bases left in between. The CDR3 spans 14 residues. For the CDR3, the DNA is TGTGCCAGCAGCTTAGGCAGGTCACAAGAGACCCAGTACTTC. Its translation is CASSLGRSQETQYF.

This chain links TRBV19 with TRBJ2-7; 8 bases fit TRBD2. J was trimmed by 3 bases and V by 4 bases; bases with no gene match: 8. The CDR3 is 15 residues long. The germline V gene encodes CDR1 LNHDA and CDR2 SQIVND (reference sequence). This CDR3 reads CASSNKGGRLYEQYF. For the CDR3, the DNA is TGTGCCAGTAGTAACAAGGGCGGGAGGCTCTACGAGCAGTACTTC.

The chain couples TRBV18 to TRBJ1-1; 8 bases line up with TRBD1. The germline V gene has CDR1 KGHSH and CDR2 LQKENI. The CDR3 covers 16 residues. Trimming removed 1 base from V and 4 bases from J; junction bases left unmatched: 8. CDR3 residues: CASSPQGTGGSTEAFF. As DNA, the CDR3 is TGTGCCAGCTCACCACAAGGGACAGGAGGTTCCACTGAAGCTTTCTTT.

The chain combines TRBV7-2 with TRBJ2-6, with TRBD1 as a possible D gene (6 bases). The CDR3 consists of 15 residues. Germline loops: CDR1 SGHTA, CDR2 FQGNSA. The germline V and J ends were trimmed by 5 bases and 0 bases, with 8 bases remaining between them. DNA of the CDR3: TGTGCCAGCAGCACACAGGGCTCTGGGGCCAACGTCCTGACTTTC. It specifies CASSTQGSGANVLTF.